This T cell receptor (beta chain) derives from a study of shared clonotypes between healthy human individuals. Across the study: CD4 naive cells filled three plates per donor, CD4 memory three, CD8 naive two and CD8 memory one. Findings and caveats of the study: Non-shared clonotypes were found to have lower generation probabilities than the clonotypes that were shared by all four of the sorted-subset donors.

The V end lost 3 bases, the J end lost 8 bases, and 13 bases lay between the germline ends. Germline V gene lookup returns CDR1 MDHEN and CDR2 SYDVKM. There are 14 residues in the CDR3. This clone has only one observation. Antigen: not known. Here immunoSEQ multiplex PCR was the method, and the copy in TCRdb shows in-frame clones only, minus some. The table lists more than 2,000,000 clones, 90% to 95% of them singletons. This chain connects TRBV28 to TRBJ1-4; D is possibly TRBD1 (5 bases). Sequencing input: naive CD4+ T cells from PBMCs. The sample's subset: CD45RA+ positively selected. This TCR was sampled from a man between 18 and 29 years old in good health. Some clones in this sample may be carry-over from other donors' samples. The CDR3 loop reads CASSFAGLEEKLFF. The CDR3 nucleotides read TGTGCCAGCAGTTTTGCGGGGCTGGAAGAAAAACTGTTTTTT.